Listed below are T cell receptor beta chains from one sample, sequenced in a study of breast tumors, draining lymph nodes, adjacent tissues. From the multiplex PCR reads, TCRdb called clonotypes with MiXCR, one entry per CDR3 protein. The sample has over 60,000 distinct CDR3 sequences, around three fifths seen once; the top ten hold approximately 18%. The sample consisted of breast tumor tissue. The receptors shown here come from a female donor with breast cancer. Some clones in this sample may be carry-over from other donors' samples. CDR3s include the opening cysteine and the closing phenylalanine or tryptophan. A D gene is named only where the DNA matches it firmly. Clone size is not always given. Where it is, it says once, few, many or a class for expanded clones.

abundance: NA; d_gene: NA; len: 15; j_gene: TRBJ1-1; v_gene: TRBV9; CDR3nt: TGTGCCAGCAGCGTAACAGGGTGGGGAGACACTGAAGCTTTCTTT; CDR3aa: CASSVTGWGDTEAFF
abundance: many; d_gene: NA; len: 13; j_gene: TRBJ1-4; v_gene: TRBV29-1; CDR3nt: TGCAGCGTTCGCTTAGCCCCTTGGGAAAAACTGTTTTTT; CDR3aa: CSVRLAPWEKLFF
abundance: NA; d_gene: TRBD1; len: 13; j_gene: TRBJ2-7; v_gene: TRBV20-1; CDR3nt: TGCAGTGGCAGGGGGGACAGGGTTCGGGAGCAGTACTTC; CDR3aa: CSGRGDRVREQYF
abundance: NA; d_gene: TRBD1; len: 13; j_gene: TRBJ2-7; v_gene: TRBV19; CDR3nt: TGTGCCACCCAACAGACAGGGGGCTACGAGCAGTACTTC; CDR3aa: CATQQTGGYEQYF
abundance: once; d_gene: NA; len: 13; j_gene: TRBJ1-4; v_gene: TRBV20-1; CDR3nt: TGCAGTGCTAGTGGTGGGGGGACGGAAAAACTGTTTTTT; CDR3aa: CSASGGGTEKLFF
abundance: many; d_gene: TRBD1; len: 13; j_gene: TRBJ1-2; v_gene: TRBV19; CDR3nt: TGTGCCAGTAGTAACACAGGGGGCTATGGCTACACCTTC; CDR3aa: CASSNTGGYGYTF
abundance: NA; d_gene: TRBD2; len: 15; j_gene: TRBJ2-1; v_gene: TRBV5-1; CDR3nt: TGCGCCAGCAGCTCTCTGGGGTCTAGCGGGTCACGGCAGTTCTTC; CDR3aa: CASSSLGSSGSRQFF
abundance: NA; d_gene: NA; len: 16; j_gene: TRBJ2-2; v_gene: TRBV2; CDR3nt: TGTGCCAGCAGCGTACCCTTAGCCCGGACTCTCGGGGAGCTGTTTTTT; CDR3aa: CASSVPLARTLGELFF
abundance: NA; d_gene: TRBD1; len: 19; j_gene: TRBJ1-2; v_gene: TRBV2; CDR3nt: TGTGCCAGCAGTGGTGGACAGCCGGGACAGGGGGGCTTGGACTATGGCTACACCTTC; CDR3aa: CASSGGQPGQGGLDYGYTF
abundance: NA; d_gene: TRBD1; len: 14; j_gene: TRBJ1-5; v_gene: TRBV20-1; CDR3nt: TGCAGTGCTAAACGGACAGGGGGGAATCAGCCCCAGCATTTT; CDR3aa: CSAKRTGGNQPQHF
abundance: many; d_gene: TRBD1; len: 15; j_gene: TRBJ1-5; v_gene: TRBV20-1; CDR3nt: TGCAGTGCTAGAGACTCGGGACAGGAGACCCAGCCCCAGCATTTT; CDR3aa: CSARDSGQETQPQHF
abundance: few; d_gene: NA; len: 17; j_gene: TRBJ1-5; v_gene: TRBV6-2/TRBV6-3; CDR3nt: TGTGCCAGCAGTCACTCCCCCGGGCGGGGGGACCAAGAGACCCAGCATTTT; CDR3aa: CASSHSPGRGDQETQHF
abundance: many; d_gene: TRBD1; len: 14; j_gene: TRBJ2-5; v_gene: TRBV3-1; CDR3nt: TGTGCCAGCAGCCAAACAGACAGGGGAGAGACCCAGTACTTC; CDR3aa: CASSQTDRGETQYF
abundance: NA; d_gene: NA; len: 14; j_gene: TRBJ2-7; v_gene: TRBV7-2; CDR3nt: TGTGCCAGCAGCTTAGGGGGCTCAGATAGGGCGCAGTGCTTC; CDR3aa: CASSLGGSDRAQCF
abundance: NA; d_gene: TRBD2; len: 17; j_gene: TRBJ2-5; v_gene: TRBV10-3; CDR3nt: TGTGCCATCAGTGAGTCAGGTCTAGCGGGTTCAAAAGAGACCCAGTACTTC; CDR3aa: CAISESGLAGSKETQYF
abundance: many; d_gene: NA; len: 13; j_gene: TRBJ2-7; v_gene: TRBV19; CDR3nt: TGTGCCAGTAGTATAGGTACATACGGCGAGCAGTACTTC; CDR3aa: CASSIGTYGEQYF
abundance: NA; d_gene: NA; len: 14; j_gene: TRBJ1-2; v_gene: TRBV24-1; CDR3nt: TGTGCCACCACGGGCAGGGTGGGGGCGCGTGGCTACACCTTC; CDR3aa: CATTGRVGARGYTF
abundance: NA; d_gene: NA; len: 13; j_gene: TRBJ1-1; v_gene: TRBV5-1; CDR3nt: TGCGCCAGCAGCTTCGAGGGTGGGACTGAAGCTTTCTTT; CDR3aa: CASSFEGGTEAFF
abundance: few; d_gene: NA; len: 13; j_gene: TRBJ1-2; v_gene: TRBV20-1; CDR3nt: TGCAGTGTTGGATCCCCCACAGGGTTTGGCTACACCTTC; CDR3aa: CSVGSPTGFGYTF
abundance: NA; d_gene: TRBD1; len: 14; j_gene: TRBJ1-2; v_gene: TRBV24-1; CDR3nt: TGTGCCACCAGTGATTTACCAGGGGGCGATGGCTACACCTTC; CDR3aa: CATSDLPGGDGYTF
abundance: once; d_gene: NA; len: 13; j_gene: TRBJ2-5; v_gene: TRBV7-8; CDR3nt: TGTGCCAGCAGTGAAAGTCTTATCCCGACCCAGTACTTC; CDR3aa: CASSESLIPTQYF
abundance: many; d_gene: NA; len: 14; j_gene: TRBJ2-2; v_gene: TRBV19; CDR3nt: TGTGCCAGTAGTATAGTCGGGAGCACCGGGGAGCTGTTTTTT; CDR3aa: CASSIVGSTGELFF
abundance: NA; d_gene: TRBD1; len: 17; j_gene: TRBJ1-1; v_gene: TRBV6-6; CDR3nt: TGTGCCAGCAGTTTACCCCGGGACAGTAAATGGGGGGCTGAAGCTTTCTTT; CDR3aa: CASSLPRDSKWGAEAFF
abundance: NA; d_gene: NA; len: 17; j_gene: TRBJ1-3; v_gene: TRBV7-9; CDR3nt: TGTGCCAGCAGCTGGGGCTTTGGGGGCAGCTCTGGAACCCCCATATATTTT; CDR3aa: CASSWGFGGSSGTPIYF
abundance: few; d_gene: TRBD1; len: 15; j_gene: TRBJ2-6; v_gene: TRBV2; CDR3nt: TGTGCCAGCAGTTCAGGGGGCTCTGGGGCCAACGTCCTGACTTTC; CDR3aa: CASSSGGSGANVLTF
abundance: NA; d_gene: NA; len: 15; j_gene: TRBJ1-4; v_gene: TRBV4-1; CDR3nt: TGCGCCAGCAGCCTAACCGGGATAACTAATGAAAAACTGTTTTTT; CDR3aa: CASSLTGITNEKLFF
abundance: once; d_gene: NA; len: 9; j_gene: TRBJ2-2; v_gene: TRBV5-8; CDR3nt: TGTGCCAGCAGCTTGGGCCCGGGGTTT; CDR3aa: CASSLGPGF
abundance: NA; d_gene: NA; len: 11; j_gene: TRBJ1-5; v_gene: TRBV2; CDR3nt: TGTGCCAGCAGGGCGGGGCAGCCCCAGCATTTT; CDR3aa: CASRAGQPQHF
abundance: NA; d_gene: TRBD1; len: 15; j_gene: TRBJ1-6; v_gene: TRBV7-8; CDR3nt: TGTGCCAGCAGCACAACGGGACAGTCTAATTCACCCCTCCACTTT; CDR3aa: CASSTTGQSNSPLHF
abundance: NA; d_gene: TRBD1; len: 12; j_gene: TRBJ1-2; v_gene: TRBV19; CDR3nt: TGTGCCAGTAGTAGCTTGGGACAGGGGGCCACCTTC; CDR3aa: CASSSLGQGATF
abundance: many; d_gene: NA; len: 14; j_gene: TRBJ1-3; v_gene: TRBV7-2; CDR3nt: TGTGCCAGCAGCTTGGATTCCTCTGGAAACACCATATATTTT; CDR3aa: CASSLDSSGNTIYF
abundance: many; d_gene: TRBD1; len: 15; j_gene: TRBJ1-4; v_gene: TRBV18; CDR3nt: TGTGCCAGCTCACCTCTGACAGGGGGACATGAAAAACTGTTTTTT; CDR3aa: CASSPLTGGHEKLFF
abundance: NA; d_gene: TRBD1; len: 13; j_gene: TRBJ2-5; v_gene: TRBV7-9; CDR3nt: TGTGCCAGCAGCTTACAGGGGGAAGAGACCCAGTACTTC; CDR3aa: CASSLQGEETQYF
abundance: few; d_gene: NA; len: 13; j_gene: TRBJ1-6; v_gene: TRBV12-3/TRBV12-4; CDR3nt: TGTGCCAGCAGCCAGGGGACCCGGGGTCACCTCCACTTT; CDR3aa: CASSQGTRGHLHF
abundance: NA; d_gene: NA; len: 14; j_gene: TRBJ2-6; v_gene: TRBV19; CDR3nt: TGTGCCACCGATACAGGTTCTGGGGCCAACGTCCTGACTTTC; CDR3aa: CATDTGSGANVLTF
abundance: NA; d_gene: TRBD1; len: 13; j_gene: TRBJ1-6; v_gene: TRBV9; CDR3nt: TGTGCCAGCAGCGCTGGGACAGCTTCACCCCTCCACTTT; CDR3aa: CASSAGTASPLHF
abundance: NA; d_gene: NA; len: 15; j_gene: TRBJ1-5; v_gene: TRBV7-2; CDR3nt: TGTGCCAGCAGCTTAGCGCGGGGGGGGGACCAGCCCCAGCATTTT; CDR3aa: CASSLARGGDQPQHF
abundance: NA; d_gene: NA; len: 16; j_gene: TRBJ1-6; v_gene: TRBV10-3; CDR3nt: NA; CDR3aa: CAICSASDGGNSPLHF
abundance: NA; d_gene: TRBD1; len: 18; j_gene: TRBJ1-3; v_gene: TRBV2; CDR3nt: TGTGCCAGCAGTTTAGACAGTTACTCGACAGGGGCTGGAAACACCATATATTTT; CDR3aa: CASSLDSYSTGAGNTIYF
abundance: many; d_gene: TRBD2; len: 19; j_gene: TRBJ2-2; v_gene: TRBV7-2; CDR3nt: TGTGCCAGCAGCCAGTATGGGGGACTAGCGGGAGGGGACACCGGGGAGCTGTTTTTT; CDR3aa: CASSQYGGLAGGDTGELFF
abundance: medium-sized; d_gene: TRBD2; len: 12; j_gene: TRBJ2-7; v_gene: TRBV2; CDR3nt: TGTGCCAGCAGAGACCCGGGGGGCGAGCAGTACTTC; CDR3aa: CASRDPGGEQYF
abundance: many; d_gene: NA; len: 12; j_gene: TRBJ2-3; v_gene: TRBV19; CDR3nt: TGTGCCAGTAGTATCCGAGGAGGTACGCAGTATTTT; CDR3aa: CASSIRGGTQYF
abundance: NA; d_gene: TRBD1; len: 14; j_gene: TRBJ1-5; v_gene: TRBV7-6; CDR3nt: TGTGCCAGCAGCTTAGCAGGGGGCGCCCAGCCCCAGCATTTT; CDR3aa: CASSLAGGAQPQHF
abundance: NA; d_gene: NA; len: 14; j_gene: TRBJ1-3; v_gene: TRBV7-9; CDR3nt: TGTGCCAGCAGCTTAGAGGGTTATGGAAACACCATATATTTT; CDR3aa: CASSLEGYGNTIYF
abundance: many; d_gene: TRBD1; len: 15; j_gene: TRBJ2-7; v_gene: TRBV18; CDR3nt: TGTGCCAGCTCACCCGGGACAGGGGATAGCTACGAGCAGTACTTC; CDR3aa: CASSPGTGDSYEQYF
abundance: NA; d_gene: NA; len: 14; j_gene: TRBJ2-5; v_gene: TRBV7-9; CDR3nt: TGTACCAGCAGCCAGCAAAGCGAAGAAGAGACCCAGTACTTC; CDR3aa: CTSSQQSEEETQYF
abundance: NA; d_gene: TRBD1; len: 14; j_gene: TRBJ1-2; v_gene: TRBV30; CDR3nt: TGTGCCTGGAGCGCGGGGACAGCTACATATGGCTACACCTTC; CDR3aa: CAWSAGTATYGYTF
abundance: NA; d_gene: NA; len: 14; j_gene: TRBJ2-7; v_gene: TRBV2; CDR3nt: TGTGCCAGCAGTGACGAGGGGGAAAGGGCCGAGCAGTACTTC; CDR3aa: CASSDEGERAEQYF
abundance: NA; d_gene: NA; len: 16; j_gene: TRBJ1-3; v_gene: TRBV11-2; CDR3nt: TGTGCCAGCAGCTACGACCGGGCCCCCACCGGAAACACCATATATTTT; CDR3aa: CASSYDRAPTGNTIYF
abundance: many; d_gene: TRBD1; len: 14; j_gene: TRBJ1-4; v_gene: TRBV2; CDR3nt: TGTGCCAGCAGGGTGACAGGGGATAATGAAAAACTGTTTTTT; CDR3aa: CASRVTGDNEKLFF
abundance: NA; d_gene: NA; len: 12; j_gene: TRBJ2-7; v_gene: TRBV20-1; CDR3nt: TGCAGTGCCCGCAGGGGATCCTACGAGCCGTACTTC; CDR3aa: CSARRGSYEPYF
abundance: many; d_gene: NA; len: 14; j_gene: TRBJ2-5; v_gene: TRBV20-1; CDR3nt: TGCAGTGCTAGATCCGGGGGCGACCAAGAGACCCAGTACTTC; CDR3aa: CSARSGGDQETQYF